Following are 26 T cell receptor beta chains from one sample sequenced in a study of T-cell memory formation after mild COVID-19 (dated by TCRdb to the early 2020s). The library was prepared using 5' RACE. Sequencing relied on an Illumina NovaSeq 6000. The raw public reads went through TCRdb reprocessing: fastp at Q25, MiXCR clone calling, in-frame beta chains kept. Every distinct CDR3 protein forms one entry, paired with its most common genes and DNA. For this sample the table gives over 350,000 distinct CDR3 sequences, of which 20% to 25% were detected only once. The ten biggest clones cover around 8.8% of the sample. The specimen sequenced was PBMCs or a T cell subset sorted from them (not recorded which). The origin of the receptors is an adult woman who had mild COVID-19 (a few samples of this study predate the infection). The sample titles of this study are shuffled in the database, so cell type and time point are left out; the donor was told from shared clones.

The chain has TRBV6-2 or TRBV6-3 and TRBJ2-5; 12 nucleotides align to TRBD2. CDR3 length: 15 amino acids. Germline CDR1 is MNHEY and CDR2 is SVGEGT. The V gene end was trimmed by 4 bases and the J gene end by 7 bases; junction bases not matched to a gene: 7. CDR3 in amino acids: CASSSARTSGATQYF. The CDR3 nucleotides read TGTGCCAGCAGTTCCGCACGGACTAGCGGGGCGACCCAGTACTTC.

Only one count was recorded for this clonotype. The rearrangement joins TRBV7-9 to TRBJ2-7, with D perhaps TRBD1 or TRBD2 (5 bases each). Per the germline V gene, CDR1 is SEHNR and CDR2 is FQNEAQ (reference sequence). Trimming stripped 5 bases from V and 0 bases from J, with 23 bases between. CDR3 length: 18 residues. The CDR3 sequence is CASSPREGPRRNSYEQYF. The CDR3 DNA reads as TGTGCCAGCAGCCCCCGTGAGGGGCCAAGAAGGAACTCCTACGAGCAGTACTTC.

A few counts support this clonotype. The chain employs TRBV5-1 and TRBJ2-7, with 7 bases that match TRBD2. This CDR3 contains 15 residues. Germline V gives CDR1 SGHRS, CDR2 YFSETQ. Trimming cost V 2 bases and J 2 bases; bases outside gene matches: 7. The CDR3 DNA is TGCGCCAGCAGCTTAGCGGCGGGGGATCCCTACGAGCAGTACTTC. It encodes CASSLAAGDPYEQYF. Supplemented by reference TRBV5-1 and TRBJ2-7, the full variable domain reads KAGVTQTPRYLIKTRGQQVTLSCSPISGHRSVSWYQQTPGQGLQFLFEYFSETQRNKGNFPGRFSGRQFSNSRSEMNVSTLELGDSALYLCASSLAAGDPYEQYFGPGTRLTVT.

This clonotype was picked up a small number of times. This chain joins TRBV7-9 and TRBJ2-7; TRBD1 matches 10 bases. The CDR3 has 15 amino acids. V was pared by 5 bases and J by 6 bases, with 10 bases of the junction left unmatched. Looked up from germline, CDR1 is SEHNR and CDR2 is FQNEAQ (reference sequence). CDR3 protein: CASSPGTGAPAEQYF. CDR3 bases: TGTGCCAGCAGCCCCGGGACAGGGGCCCCAGCCGAGCAGTACTTC. The variable domain in full, completed from reference TRBV7-9 and TRBJ2-7, reads DTGVSQNPRHKITKRGQNVTFRCDPISEHNRLYWYRQTLGQGPEFLTYFQNEAQLEKSRLLSDRFSAERPKGSFSTLEIQRTEQGDSAMYLCASSPGTGAPAEQYFGPGTRLTVT.

The gene calls are TRBV18 and TRBJ2-1, with D possibly being TRBD2 (5 bases). This CDR3 has 15 amino acids. Germline lookup yields CDR1 KGHSH and CDR2 LQKENI. Trimming stripped 3 bases from V and 4 bases from J, with 13 bases between. CDR3 protein: CASSPPSGKYNEQFF. Here the CDR3 DNA reads TGTGCCAGCTCACCCCCCAGCGGTAAATACAATGAGCAGTTCTTC.

A few counts support this clonotype. The chain links TRBV7-9 to TRBJ2-3, with a tentative D call TRBD2 (6 bases). The CDR3 contains 12 residues. Germline lookup yields CDR1 SEHNR and CDR2 FQNEAQ (reference sequence). Between the trimmed V and J ends, which lost 5 bases and 6 bases, there was a span of 9 bases. This CDR3 is CASSPSVDTQYF. CDR3 nucleotide sequence: TGTGCCAGCAGCCCTAGCGTGGATACGCAGTATTTT.

V usage is TRBV3-1 and J usage is TRBJ2-7, with 7 bases matching TRBD2. With V trimmed by 1 base and J by 7 bases, 16 bases remained unmatched. The CDR3 has 17 amino acids. Germline V gives CDR1 LGHDT, CDR2 YNNKEL (reference sequence). This CDR3 reads CASSQAPGGPRDGEQYF. The CDR3 DNA follows: TGTGCCAGCAGCCAAGCCCCGGGGGGTCCAAGGGACGGGGAGCAGTACTTC.

There are many counts of this clonotype. The V call is TRBV5-5, the J call TRBJ2-5; 10 nucleotides align to TRBD2. The CDR3 consists of 16 residues. V shed 5 bases and J 0 bases; nucleotides not matched to a gene: 7. CDR1 is SGHKS and CDR2 is YYEKEE in the germline V gene (reference sequence). Here the CDR3 reads CASSYYSGRYQETQYF. CDR3 DNA sequence: TGTGCCAGCAGTTATTATAGCGGGAGGTACCAAGAGACCCAGTACTTC.

The sample holds many counts of this clonotype. The chain joins TRBV4-2 to TRBJ2-1, with 8 bases aligning to TRBD2. This CDR3 is built from 16 residues. Trimming took 0 bases from V and 1 from J; bases not matched to a gene: 2. Germline values: CDR1 LGHNA, CDR2 YNFKEQ. The CDR3, as DNA: TGTGCCAGCAGCCAAGATAGCGGGGAATCCTACAATGAGCAGTTCTTC. Translated: CASSQDSGESYNEQFF.

This clonotype was seen a handful of times. The rearrangement joins TRBV5-1 to TRBJ1-1; 8 bases are a match to TRBD1. The CDR3 sequence is 15 residues long. From germline, CDR1 is SGHRS and CDR2 YFSETQ. J lost 6 bases, V lost 0 bases, and 7 bases had no gene match. CDR3 loop: CASSLVRTGSPEAFF. DNA of the CDR3: TGCGCCAGCAGCTTGGTAAGGACAGGGAGCCCTGAAGCTTTCTTT.

The chain combines TRBV18 with TRBJ2-2, with 9 bases matching TRBD1. CDR3 length equals 16 residues. The J segment lost 5 bases and the V segment lost 0 bases, leaving 4 bases of the junction unmatched. CDR1 is KGHSH and CDR2 is LQKENI in the germline V gene. The CDR3 loop reads CASSPPRTGETGELFF. The CDR3 DNA is TGTGCCAGCTCACCACCGCGGACAGGGGAAACCGGGGAGCTGTTTTTT.

This clonotype was found a few times. The chain has TRBV7-2 and TRBJ1-2; no clear D. Germline CDR1 SGHTA, CDR2 FQGNSA. CDR3 length equals 16 residues. Trimming shortened V by 0 bases and J by 7 bases, and 18 bases separated the two germline ends. CDR3 protein: CASSLAGLGTSSGYTF. The CDR3 DNA follows: TGTGCCAGCAGCTTAGCTGGATTGGGAACTTCAAGTGGCTACACCTTC.

This chain uses TRBV10-3 with TRBJ2-1; 8 bases are a match to TRBD2. The germline gives CDR1 ENHRY, CDR2 SYGVKD. With 4 bases clipped from V and 10 bases from J, the junction kept 3 bases outside the gene matches. The CDR3 length is 12 residues. The CDR3 nucleotides are TGTGCCATCAGTGTTACTAGCGGCGAGCAGTTCTTC. Translated: CAISVTSGEQFF.

This clonotype has only a few counts. The chain joins TRBV12-3 or TRBV12-4 to TRBJ2-5; D tentatively reads TRBD1 or TRBD2 (6 bases each). The CDR3 extends over 18 amino acids. V lost 2 bases, J lost 4 bases, and 23 bases lay in between. For the CDR3, the DNA is TGTGCCAGCAGTTTAACCCCTTCCGGGGGACACAAAGGAGAGACCCAGTACTTC. It codes for CASSLTPSGGHKGETQYF.

This clonotype was seen a few times. This chain's CDR3 is CASSYSLTGVEQYF. Here the CDR3 DNA reads TGTGCCAGCAGTTACAGTCTGACAGGGGTCGAGCAGTACTTC. The chain combines TRBV6-2 or TRBV6-3 with TRBJ2-7, with 8 bases aligning to TRBD1. This CDR3 has 14 amino acids. After removal of 2 bases from V and 6 bases from J, the junction contained 6 bases not matched to a gene. Germline loops: CDR1 MNHEY, CDR2 SVGEGT.

This chain uses TRBV5-1 with TRBJ2-6; no reliable D call. V dropped 4 bases and J dropped 2 bases, with 10 bases sitting between them. This CDR3 is built from 15 residues. CDR1 is SGHRS, CDR2 YFSETQ, per germline. CDR3 coding DNA: TGCGCCAGCAGCGGATCGCTAACTGGGGCCAACGTCCTGACTTTC. It translates to CASSGSLTGANVLTF.

This chain joins TRBV20-1 and TRBJ2-3; D is possibly TRBD1 (6 bases). The CDR3 is made up of 15 amino acids. Trimming shortened V by 0 bases and J by 5 bases, and 15 bases separated the two germline ends. Germline values: CDR1 DFQATT, CDR2 SNEGSKA (reference sequence). In DNA, the CDR3 is TGCAGTGCTAGAGAGTACCACAGGGCGGGAGATACGCAGTATTTT. Encoded protein: CSAREYHRAGDTQYF.

V is TRBV4-1 and J is TRBJ2-5; D not resolved. Looked up from germline, CDR1 is MGHRA and CDR2 is YSYEKL. V lost 0 bases to trimming and J lost 2 bases, with 13 bases between them. This CDR3 comprises 16 residues. CDR3 nucleotide sequence: TGCGCCAGCAGCCAAGATGGCAGAACAACACAAGAGACCCAGTACTTC. Its translation: CASSQDGRTTQETQYF.

A few counts support this clonotype. V usage is TRBV30 and J usage is TRBJ2-5, with D possibly TRBD2 on 5 matching bases. This CDR3 is built from 13 residues. V lost 0 bases, J lost 4 bases, and 9 bases lay in between. Germline loops: CDR1 GTSNPN, CDR2 SVGIG (reference sequence). For the CDR3, the DNA is TGTGCCTGGAGTGTCGGAGGTGGAGAGACCCAGTACTTC. This gives the protein CAWSVGGGETQYF.

The V and J genes are TRBV7-8 and TRBJ1-6; D is perhaps TRBD1 (6 bases). Germline values: CDR1 SGHVS, CDR2 FQNEAQ. The CDR3 has 15 residues. Trimming removed 5 bases from V and 7 bases from J, with 15 bases in between. The CDR3 DNA reads as TGTGCCAGCAGCCTCAGACAGGAGGGAAATTCACCCCTCCACTTT. Amino acids: CASSLRQEGNSPLHF.

The chain couples TRBV21-1 to TRBJ2-1; the listed D gene, TRBD2, was not tested against the DNA. TRBV21-1 constitutes a pseudogene. CDR3 size: 17 residues. CDR3 in DNA: TGTGCCAGCAGCAAAGCCCGACTAGCGGGAGGGCCCAATGAGCAGTTCTTC. Translating it yields CASSKARLAGGPNEQFF.

In DNA form, the CDR3 reads TGTGCCAGCACCCCTGGGCCGGATACGCAGTATTTT. This encodes CASTPGPDTQYF. The genes are TRBV28 and TRBJ2-3; D call uncertain. Germline CDR1 is MDHEN and CDR2 is SYDVKM. The length of the CDR3 is 12 residues. The V end lost 7 bases, the J end lost 6 bases, and 11 bases lay between the germline ends.

This clonotype came up a few times. The CDR3 coding sequence is TGTGCCAGCAGCTTTAGCACAGCCCAGACCTTTTTTGGGCAGTATTTT. This encodes CASSFSTAQTFFGQYF. This rearrangement joins TRBV7-2 to TRBJ2-3; D is undetermined. Germline loops: CDR1 SGHTA, CDR2 FQGNSA. The CDR3 has 16 amino acids. V was cut by 3 bases and J by 11 bases, with 24 bases left in between.

This chain joins TRBV29-1 and TRBJ1-3; D is unresolved. This CDR3 has 14 amino acids. Trimming pared 6 bases from V and 0 bases from J, leaving 12 bases between. The germline V gene encodes CDR1 SQVTM and CDR2 ANQGSEA. Here the CDR3 DNA reads TGCAGCGTGCCGATGACACGCTCTGGAAACACCATATATTTT. It yields the protein CSVPMTRSGNTIYF.

V and J are TRBV20-1 and TRBJ2-7; 8 bases are shared with TRBD2. With V trimmed by 3 bases and J by 3 bases, 13 bases remained unmatched. The CDR3 is 16 residues long. Germline loops: CDR1 DFQATT, CDR2 SNEGSKA (reference sequence). The CDR3 DNA sequence: TGCAGTGCTAGGGGAGTGAGCGGGAGCGCCCTCTACGAGCAGTACTTC. This sequence encodes CSARGVSGSALYEQYF.

This clonotype occurred a few times. This chain uses TRBV2 with TRBJ2-3; perhaps TRBD1 as D (5 bases). This CDR3 contains 14 residues. Germline V CDR1 and CDR2: SNHLY, FYNNEI. V shed 7 bases and J shed 0 bases, with 11 bases lying between them. Here the CDR3 DNA reads TGTGCCAGCACAAGGACAACTAGCACAGATACGCAGTATTTT. It encodes CASTRTTSTDTQYF.